The 15 T cell receptor beta chains listed next were all sequenced from one sample in a study of T cells in Graves' hyperthyroidism and ophthalmopathy (dated by TCRdb to about 2019). The library was generated by multiplex PCR. The instrument was an Illumina HiSeq 2000. Amplification of TCR beta CDR3 regions was carried out from RNA transcripts. The first round of RT-PCR for the TCR CDR3 was performed with the HTBI primer set and the Qiagen OneStep RT-PCR kit. The public reads were run again by TCRdb, first through fastp at Q25 and then through MiXCR, and only productive beta chains were kept. Each CDR3 protein appears once, grouped with its most common genes and DNA. The sample yields nearly 750,000 distinct CDR3 sequences; just over 35% were counted once. More than 25% of the sample lies in the top ten. The sample was blood. The receptor set was obtained from a woman between 40 and 55 years old with Graves' hyperthyroidism.

This clonotype was seen a few times. This chain links TRBV4-1 with TRBJ1-1; weak D call: TRBD1 (6 bases). V dropped 0 bases and J dropped 9 bases, with 20 bases sitting between them. The CDR3 runs 16 residues. Germline CDR1 reads MGHRA; CDR2 reads YSYEKL. CDR3 sequence: CASSQDQQNPDSKAFF. The CDR3 nucleotides read TGCGCCAGCAGCCAAGATCAACAGAACCCGGACAGCAAAGCTTTCTTT.

J is TRBJ1-3 and V is TRBV7-9; D remains ambiguous. Germline V gene data show CDR1 as SEHNR and CDR2 as FQNEAQ (reference sequence). CDR3 length equals 14 residues. Trimming stripped 7 bases from V and 4 bases from J, with 14 bases between. This CDR3 reads CASTSPAGGNTIYF. CDR3 sequence (DNA): TGTGCCAGCACCTCACCAGCCGGCGGAAACACCATATATTTT.

In regard to this clonotype: Since a much larger clone is just one base distant, this may be a read error. The chain is built from TRBV10-3 and TRBJ1-1; D uncertain. V lost 10 bases to trimming and J lost 1 base, with 19 bases between them. CDR3 length: 15 amino acids. CDR1 and CDR2 (germline): ENHRY, SYGVKD. The CDR3 DNA sequence: TGTGCCAGCCGGAGCGGGAGACAACCGAACACTGAAGCTTTCTTT. Translation gives CASRSGRQPNTEAFF.

This clonotype has a single count. A much larger clonotype is one base distant, so this may be a read error. The chain links TRBV6-2 or TRBV6-3 to TRBJ1-5; D is possibly TRBD1 (5 bases). CDR3 length equals 13 residues. In germline, CDR1 is MNHEY, CDR2 SVGEGT. CDR3 nucleotides: TGTGCCGGCAGCGGACATATGGTTAGCCCCCAGCATTTT. Its protein product is CAGSGHMVSPQHF.

The chain uses TRBV9 and TRBJ2-7; D is perhaps TRBD2 (6 bases). The CDR3 consists of 15 residues. V lost 2 bases and J 4 bases, leaving 16 bases between the germline ends. Germline V gene data show CDR1 as SGDLS and CDR2 as YYNGEE. The chain's CDR3 is CASSVYGSPAYEQYF. The CDR3 DNA reads as TGTGCCAGCAGCGTTTACGGGAGCCCTGCTTACGAGCAGTACTTC.

The chain is built from TRBV10-3 and TRBJ1-1; 8 positions agree with TRBD1. J lost 6 bases, V lost 7 bases, and 4 bases had no gene match. Looked up from germline, CDR1 is ENHRY and CDR2 is SYGVKD. This CDR3 contains 12 residues. CDR3 amino acids: CAITGQASEAFF. The CDR3 nucleotides are TGTGCCATCACGGGACAGGCCTCTGAAGCTTTCTTT.

Points on this clonotype: An end of the junction does not agree with germline; a read error may underlie this. The J gene is TRBJ1-5, the V gene TRBV12-3 or TRBV12-4; D gene ambiguous. The CDR3 is made up of 14 amino acids. In DNA form, the CDR3 reads TGTGCCAGCAGCGTAGGTAAGGGCAATCAGCTCCAGCATTTT. It codes for CASSVGKGNQLQHF.

This clonotype was seen a few times. V gene TRBV5-4 combines with J gene TRBJ1-2; D not certain. Germline V gene sequence: CDR1 SGHNT, CDR2 YYREEE (reference sequence). The CDR3 has 13 amino acids. V lost 0 bases and J lost 3, with 6 bases in between. CDR3 sequence reads: CASSLGIDYGYTF. CDR3 nucleotides: TGTGCCAGCAGCTTGGGGATCGACTATGGCTACACCTTC. The whole variable domain, remainder taken from reference TRBV5-4 and TRBJ1-2, is ETGVTQSPTHLIKTRGQQVTLRCSSQSGHNTVSWYQQALGQGPQFIFQYYREEENGRGNFPPRFSGLQFPNYSSELNVNALELDDSALYLCASSLGIDYGYTFGSGTRLTVV.

The table lists this clonotype with many counts. The chain joins TRBV6-2 or TRBV6-3 to TRBJ2-7, with D perhaps being TRBD1 or TRBD2 (5 bases each). This CDR3 has 13 residues. The V end lost 5 bases, the J end lost 2 bases, and 10 bases lay between the germline ends. CDR1 MNHEY and CDR2 SVGEGT come from the germline V gene. CDR3 loop: CASSGDLAYEQYF. The CDR3 DNA follows: TGTGCCAGCAGTGGGGACCTAGCCTACGAGCAGTACTTC.

This clonotype was found many times. The chain carries TRBV25-1 and TRBJ1-2; D gene ambiguous. The germline CDR1 and CDR2 sequences are MGHDK and SYGVNS. V was shortened by 4 bases and J by 5 bases, with 8 bases between the two germline ends. CDR3 length: 12 amino acids. Here the CDR3 reads CASSGSGYGYTF. The DNA for the CDR3 is TGTGCCAGCAGTGGGTCAGGTTATGGCTACACCTTC.

This clonotype was counted ten times or more. V is TRBV25-1 and J is TRBJ1-2, with 9 nucleotides matching TRBD1. The V and J ends lost 3 bases and 4 bases, in that order; junction bases with no gene match: 6. CDR3 length: 15 residues. The germline gives CDR1 MGHDK, CDR2 SYGVNS. The CDR3 region has the DNA TGTGCCAGCAGTGACCCGACAGGGGGTGTCTATGGCTACACCTTC. Translation gives CASSDPTGGVYGYTF.

This clonotype was found a few times. The chain uses TRBV2 and TRBJ2-3; D call uncertain. Trimming left V 5 bases short and J 2 bases short, with 8 bases between. The CDR3 sequence is 13 residues long. Germline V CDR1 and CDR2: SNHLY, FYNNEI. The CDR3 sequence: CASSKGNTDTQYF. The CDR3 coding sequence is TGTGCCAGCAGTAAAGGGAACACAGATACGCAGTATTTT.

This clonotype has only a few counts. The genes are TRBV18 and TRBJ2-7, with D tentatively TRBD1 (5 bases). CDR1 KGHSH and CDR2 LQKENI come from the germline V gene. There are 15 residues in the CDR3. V was clipped by 0 bases and J by 6 bases, with 15 bases between them. The CDR3 is CASSPPVGRVGEQYF. The DNA for the CDR3 is TGTGCCAGCTCACCACCGGTTGGCAGGGTAGGCGAGCAGTACTTC.

The rearrangement joins TRBV5-5 to TRBJ2-2; 7 bases align to TRBD2. CDR1 is SGHKS and CDR2 is YYEKEE in the germline V gene (reference sequence). V was clipped by 1 base and J by 2 bases; unmatched bases: 2. This CDR3 is built from 15 residues. The DNA for the CDR3 is TGTGCCAGCAGCTTGTGGGGGGGTAACACCGGGGAGCTGTTTTTT. It is translated as CASSLWGGNTGELFF. Full variable domain (missing parts from reference TRBV5-5 and TRBJ2-2): DAGVTQSPTHLIKTRGQQVTLRCSPISGHKSVSWYQQVLGQGPQFIFQYYEKEERGRGNFPDRFSARQFPNYSSELNVNALLLGDSALYLCASSLWGGNTGELFFGEGSRLTVL.

This clonotype was counted a few times. At one of its ends the junction is not consistent with the germline gene, which may arise from a read error. The rearrangement links TRBV5-5 to TRBJ2-3; perhaps D is TRBD1 or TRBD2 (5 bases each). The CDR3 is made up of 14 amino acids. Looked up from germline, CDR1 is SGHKS and CDR2 is YYEKEE (reference sequence). The CDR3 DNA sequence: TGTGCCAGCAGCTTGGGGGCCCCGGGGCGAGAGCCGAGCTTT. This sequence encodes CASSLGAPGREPSF.